The entry below describes one T cell receptor beta chain. Germline V gene data show CDR1 as SGDLS and CDR2 as YYNGEE. CDR3 length: 14 residues. V was trimmed by 3 bases and J by 4 bases, leaving 13 bases between them. This record belongs to a study of shared clonotypes between healthy human individuals. TCRdb's table, derived via immunoSEQ multiplex PCR, lists solely in-frame clones and lacks some. This table holds hundreds of thousands of clones, about 97% found once. Sequencing was carried out using naive CD4+ T cells sorted from blood. Stated subset: CD45RA+ positively selected. The V call is TRBV9, the J call TRBJ1-2; the D is unclear. The origin of this receptor is a woman in her thirties in good health. CDR3 coding DNA: TGTGCCAGCAGCGCTTCGACTGGCGGCTATGGCTACACCTTC. It is translated as CASSASTGGYGYTF.